Detailed here is one T cell receptor beta chain. This sample was included in a study of synovial regulatory T cells in juvenile arthritis. Repertoires were generated with immunoSEQ multiplex PCR, while TCRdb's copy carries only in-frame clones and drops some. The repertoire table contains some 10,000 clones. The CDR3 runs to 13 residues. No DNA accompanies this entry. Germline-derived CDR1 and CDR2 are SGHKS and YYEKEE (reference sequence). The sequenced sample consisted of Treg cells from blood. Subset meaning: remaining (HLA-DR-negative) circulating blood Treg cells. This TCR derives from a donor between 2 and 29 years old with juvenile idiopathic arthritis. This sequence joins TRBV5-5 and TRBJ2-1; TCRdb gives TRBD2 as the D gene, but with no DNA this cannot be confirmed. The CDR3 protein is CASSLAGYDEQFF.